Each of the 28 T cell receptor beta chains below was sequenced from the same sample in a study of blood T cell repertoires in COVID-19. Measured with immunoSEQ multiplex PCR; TCRdb has only the in-frame clones, and not every one. Here the sample spans tens of thousands of clones, around 78% being singletons. Sequenced: peripheral blood. The source of these receptors is a human donor in a cohort sampled during active COVID-19.

V and J are TRBV19 and TRBJ2-3, with 8 bases that match TRBD2. The CDR3 has 17 residues. V was pared by 9 bases and J by 5 bases, with 19 bases of the junction left unmatched. Germline CDR1 is LNHDA and CDR2 is SQIVND (reference sequence). The CDR3 loop is CASTPSILAGRGDTQYF. The DNA for the CDR3 is TGTGCCAGCACTCCTTCGATTCTAGCGGGCCGAGGAGATACGCAGTATTTT.

This clone was detected only once. The chain joins TRBV7-2 to TRBJ2-1, with D possibly being TRBD2 (5 bases). This CDR3 has 14 amino acids. From germline, CDR1 is SGHTA and CDR2 FQGNSA. Trimming stripped 5 bases from V and 5 bases from J, with 13 bases between. CDR3 amino acids: CASSAGLANNEQFF. CDR3 nucleotide sequence: TGTGCCAGCAGCGCAGGTCTAGCAAACAATGAGCAGTTCTTC.

The chain carries TRBV2 and TRBJ2-7; tentatively, D is TRBD2 (6 bases). The CDR3 is 17 amino acids. With 4 bases removed from V and 4 bases from J, the gap between germline ends came to 23 bases. Germline-derived CDR1 and CDR2 are SNHLY and FYNNEI. CDR3 coding DNA: TGTGCCAGCAGTGCGGGAGCCTCCTCCGGTCCAATATACGAGCAGTACTTC. Translation gives CASSAGASSGPIYEQYF.

This chain joins TRBV4-2 and TRBJ1-2; 11 positions agree with TRBD1. This CDR3 region has 14 residues. The germline gives CDR1 LGHNA, CDR2 YNFKEQ. V shed 1 base and J 6 bases; nucleotides not matched to a gene: 1. CDR3 in amino acids: CASSQGDRGDGYTF. The CDR3 bases are TGTGCCAGCAGCCAAGGGGACAGGGGGGATGGCTACACCTTC.

CDR3 DNA sequence: TGCGCCAGCAGCTCCCCGGGCTATGGCTACACCTTC. Protein: CASSSPGYGYTF. The chain combines TRBV5-1 with TRBJ1-2; D not certain. The V gene's germline CDR1 is SGHRS and CDR2 YFSETQ. The CDR3 has 12 amino acids. Between the trimmed V and J ends, which lost 3 bases and 4 bases, there was a span of 7 bases.

The rearrangement links TRBV3-1 (or the pseudogene TRBV3-2) to TRBJ2-3; D might be TRBD1 (6 bases). Looked up from germline, CDR1 is LGHDT and CDR2 is YNNKEL (reference sequence). The CDR3 contains 14 residues. The germline V and J ends were trimmed by 5 bases and 6 bases, with 15 bases remaining between them. This chain's CDR3 is CASSETTGFDTQYF. As DNA, the CDR3 is TGTGCCAGCAGCGAAACCACAGGGTTCGATACGCAGTATTTT.

The CDR3 coding sequence is TGTGCCAGCAGCGTCACTAGCGTCAAGCAGTTCTTC. It codes for CASSVTSVKQFF. This sequence joins TRBV11-2 and TRBJ2-1; 7 nucleotides match TRBD2. The ends lost 5 bases at V and 11 bases at J; junction bases unmatched: 6. The CDR3 length is 12 residues. The germline gives CDR1 SGHAT, CDR2 FQNNGV.

The CDR3, as DNA: TGTGCCAGTAGTCCCCGGACAGGGTTTGGCCACGAGCAGTACTTC. Translation gives CASSPRTGFGHEQYF. This chain links TRBV19 with TRBJ2-7; 8 bases agree with TRBD1. This CDR3 is 15 amino acids long. The germline V gene has CDR1 LNHDA and CDR2 SQIVND (reference sequence). J lost 5 bases, V lost 5 bases, and 11 bases had no gene match.

This chain connects TRBV28 to TRBJ2-7; no reliable D call. This CDR3 has 13 residues. Germline values: CDR1 MDHEN, CDR2 SYDVKM. With 6 bases removed from V and 6 bases from J, the gap between germline ends came to 15 bases. The CDR3 is CASRRDETGEQYF. CDR3 DNA sequence: TGTGCCAGCAGGCGAGATGAAACGGGCGAGCAGTACTTC.

This clone qualifies as medium-sized. The chain joins TRBV27 to TRBJ2-7, with TRBD1 matching over 8 bases. This CDR3 region has 13 residues. With 5 bases clipped from V and 3 bases from J, the junction kept 3 bases outside the gene matches. From germline, CDR1 is MNHEY and CDR2 SMNVEV (reference sequence). The CDR3 DNA reads as TGTGCCAGCAGTCTGGGACAGGACTACGAGCAGTACTTC. Translation: CASSLGQDYEQYF.

The rearrangement joins TRBV19 to TRBJ2-7; a possible D gene is TRBD1 (6 bases). Trimming cost V 4 bases and J 1 base, with 14 bases left between them. Germline V lookup: CDR1 LNHDA, CDR2 SQIVND (reference sequence). The CDR3 is made up of 15 amino acids. CDR3 region: CASSTGAALSYEQYF. In nucleotides, the CDR3 is TGTGCCAGTAGTACAGGGGCGGCCTTATCCTACGAGCAGTACTTC.

The sample holds a few counts of this clone. The rearrangement uses TRBV7-9 and TRBJ1-2; D is unclear. CDR1 SEHNR and CDR2 FQNEAQ come from the germline V gene (reference sequence). With 0 bases removed from V and 2 bases from J, the gap between germline ends came to 16 bases. The CDR3 runs to 17 residues. The CDR3 reads CASSLAQEAKPNYGYTF. The CDR3 region has the DNA TGTGCCAGCAGCTTAGCGCAAGAGGCCAAACCGAACTATGGCTACACCTTC.

The genes are TRBV10-2 and TRBJ1-5; TRBD1 might be the D (5 bases). The germline V gene has CDR1 WSHSY and CDR2 SAAADI. The CDR3 length is 13 residues. Trimming cost V 4 bases and J 7 bases, with 11 bases left between them. The CDR3 region is CASSGQGSQPQHF. In nucleotides, the CDR3 is TGCGCCAGCAGTGGTCAGGGTTCCCAGCCCCAGCATTTT.

As DNA, the CDR3 is TGTGCCTGGAGTTCAAACAACGAGCAGTACTTC. It encodes CAWSSNNEQYF. The rearrangement uses TRBV30 and TRBJ2-7; D gene ambiguous. V lost 2 bases to trimming and J lost 5 bases, with 7 bases between them. Germline V gives CDR1 GTSNPN, CDR2 SVGIG (reference sequence). The CDR3 is 11 amino acids.

This clone was seen just once. This sequence joins TRBV9 and TRBJ2-5; TRBD2 matches 10 bases. The CDR3 length is 16 residues. J gave up 5 bases and V 4 bases, and 11 bases lay outside the gene matches. Germline CDR1 is SGDLS and CDR2 is YYNGEE. The CDR3 sequence is CASSPSSGRATETQYF. The CDR3 coding sequence is TGTGCCAGCAGCCCATCAAGCGGGAGGGCTACGGAGACCCAGTACTTC.

The chain is built from TRBV28 and TRBJ1-4; no firm D call. V lost 7 bases and J 0 bases, leaving 12 bases between the germline ends. CDR3 length equals 15 residues. Per the germline V gene, CDR1 is MDHEN and CDR2 is SYDVKM. For the CDR3, the DNA is TGTGCCAGCAAGGCAGGCTTGGCAACTAATGAAAAACTGTTTTTT. This codes for CASKAGLATNEKLFF.

The CDR3 loop reads CAWSATGQKNSPLHF. The CDR3 DNA reads TGTGCCTGGAGTGCGACAGGGCAGAAAAATTCACCCCTCCACTTT. The gene calls are TRBV30 and TRBJ1-6, with 7 bases identical to TRBD1. With V trimmed by 1 base and J by 7 bases, 7 bases remained unmatched. The CDR3 has 15 amino acids. Germline CDR1 is GTSNPN and CDR2 is SVGIG (reference sequence).

The chain combines TRBV11-2 with TRBJ1-1, with TRBD1 as a possible D gene (5 bases). Germline V gene sequence: CDR1 SGHAT, CDR2 FQNNGV. V was cut by 2 bases and J by 4 bases, with 11 bases left in between. CDR3 length: 14 amino acids. The CDR3 coding sequence is TGTGCCAGCAGCTTAACCCAAAGGGGCACTGAAGCTTTCTTT. As protein: CASSLTQRGTEAFF.

The rearrangement links TRBV24-1 to TRBJ2-5; TRBD1 might be the D (6 bases). CDR1 is KGHDR and CDR2 is SFDVKD in the germline V gene. The CDR3 covers 13 residues. The V and J ends lost 7 bases and 2 bases respectively, with 10 bases between them. CDR3 protein: CATRPTGQETQYF. CDR3 DNA sequence: TGTGCCACCAGACCGACAGGACAAGAGACCCAGTACTTC.

V usage is TRBV11-2 and J usage is TRBJ2-7; a possible D gene is TRBD1 (6 bases). Trimming pared 5 bases from V and 3 bases from J, leaving 11 bases between. The germline V gene has CDR1 SGHAT and CDR2 FQNNGV. The CDR3 contains 13 residues. Here the CDR3 reads CASSLGAGYEQYF. As DNA, the CDR3 is TGTGCCAGCAGCCTGGGGGCGGGCTACGAGCAGTACTTC. The whole variable domain, filled in from reference TRBV11-2 and TRBJ2-7, reads EAGVAQSPRYKIIEKRQSVAFWCNPISGHATLYWYQQILGQGPKLLIQFQNNGVVDDSQLPKDRFSAERLKGVDSTLKIQPAKLEDSAVYLCASSLGAGYEQYFGPGTRLTVT.

This rearrangement joins TRBV3-1 (or the pseudogene TRBV3-2) to TRBJ2-7; D is possibly TRBD2 (5 bases). CDR1 and CDR2 from the germline V gene are LGHDT and YNNKEL (reference sequence). V gave up 4 bases and J gave up 5 bases, with 9 bases separating them. The CDR3 length is 12 residues. DNA of the CDR3: TGTGCCAGCAGCCCCTCGCGGGACGAGCAGTACTTC. Translated: CASSPSRDEQYF.

The gene calls are TRBV7-9 and TRBJ1-5; D not resolved. This CDR3 contains 16 residues. Trimming stripped 5 bases from V and 0 bases from J, with 14 bases between. Germline CDR1 SEHNR, CDR2 FQNEAQ (reference sequence). CDR3: CASSGPTSYSNQPQHF. The CDR3 bases are TGTGCCAGCAGCGGCCCGACAAGTTATAGCAATCAGCCCCAGCATTTT.

This chain connects TRBV19 to TRBJ2-1, with TRBD2 matching 12 bases. Germline V gene lookup returns CDR1 LNHDA and CDR2 SQIVND (reference sequence). The V segment lost 4 bases and the J segment 6 bases; nucleotides outside the gene matches: 4. This CDR3 is built from 15 residues. CDR3 in amino acids: CASSRTSGAPNEQFF. As DNA, the CDR3 is TGTGCCAGTAGTAGGACTAGCGGGGCCCCCAATGAGCAGTTCTTC.

The rearrangement uses TRBV12-3 or TRBV12-4 and TRBJ1-2, with D perhaps matching TRBD1 (6 bases). This CDR3 has 13 residues. V lost 6 bases, J lost 4 bases, and 12 bases lay in between. The CDR3 sequence: CASSRQEIYGYTF. CDR3 DNA sequence: TGTGCCAGCAGCCGACAGGAGATCTATGGCTACACCTTC.

V is TRBV3-1 (or the pseudogene TRBV3-2) and J is TRBJ2-5; D remains ambiguous. V lost 4 bases to trimming and J lost 5 bases, with 5 bases between them. Germline V CDR1 and CDR2: LGHDT, YNNKEL (reference sequence). This CDR3 region has 11 residues. CDR3 sequence reads: CASSPSETQYF. The CDR3 nucleotides read TGTGCCAGCAGCCCCTCGGAGACCCAGTACTTC.

This clone was observed a few times. This rearrangement joins TRBV5-1 to TRBJ2-3, with 11 nucleotides matching TRBD1. The germline V gene has CDR1 SGHRS and CDR2 YFSETQ. The CDR3 totals 18 residues. V shed 0 bases, J shed 3 bases, and the junction held 9 bases outside the gene matches. CDR3 in amino acids: CASSLAGGQGARTDTQYF. The CDR3 nucleotides are TGCGCCAGCAGCTTGGCGGGAGGACAGGGGGCTCGAACAGATACGCAGTATTTT.

The chain joins TRBV5-1 to TRBJ2-2; D unresolved. Germline V gene lookup returns CDR1 SGHRS and CDR2 YFSETQ. The V gene lost 4 bases and the J gene lost 1 base, with 11 bases spanning the gap. The CDR3 totals 15 residues. The CDR3 protein is CASSPAPMNTGELFF. The CDR3 DNA reads TGCGCCAGCAGCCCTGCGCCAATGAACACCGGGGAGCTGTTTTTT.

This chain uses TRBV6-5 with TRBJ1-4; a weak D match, TRBD1 (5 bases). Trimming shortened V by 6 bases and J by 7 bases, and 15 bases separated the two germline ends. Germline V gene data show CDR1 as MNHEY and CDR2 as SVGAGI. The CDR3 is 14 amino acids. CDR3 nucleotide sequence: TGTGCCAGCAGACCCCGCGGGGGGGGTGAAAAACTGTTTTTT. As protein: CASRPRGGGEKLFF.